This T cell receptor beta chain was captured in a study of tumor-infiltrating lymphocytes in primary liver carcinoma. Whole-study findings and limits: Tumor top-250-clone fraction significantly exceeded that of blood (p = 0.039).

The source material, 20-30 mg of unsorted bulk tissue, was used to co-extract RNA and DNA. No patient had received treatment, and all had chronic HBV infection. Every tumor sample held more than 75% viable tumor cells. This CDR3 is 14 amino acids long. The germline gives CDR1 SGHRS, CDR2 YFSETQ. For this clonotype: No antigen is known for it. An end of the junction does not agree with germline; a read error may underlie this.

The template, approximately 500 ng total RNA, yielded TCR beta cDNA made with a constant-region primer. Generation of the TCR beta libraries relied on three nested multiplex PCR rounds using slightly modified ARM-PCR. Both of the initial two PCR rounds ran for 10 cycles and employed TRBV1-TRBV30 forward primers alongside a C-beta reverse primer. TCRdb used MiXCR to reprocess the multiplex PCR reads, holding one entry per CDR3 protein. The profile shows roughly 91,000 distinct CDR3 sequences, roughly 69% of them singletons. The TCR originated in an older woman with primary liver carcinoma and hepatitis B virus infection. The V gene is TRBV5-1, the J gene TRBJ2-2; no firm D call. The material sequenced was liver tumor tissue from sampling region 5. Subset meaning: tumor region T5, tumor centre. The CDR3 coding sequence is TGCGCCAACAGCTTGGGGTGGAACACCGGGGAGCTGTTTTTT. Protein: CANSLGWNTGELFF. Full variable domain (missing parts from reference TRBV5-1 and TRBJ2-2): KAGVTQTPRYLIKTRGQQVTLSCSPISGHRSVSWYQQTPGQGLQFLFEYFSETQRNKGNFPGRFSGRQFSNSRSEMNVSTLELGDSALYLCANSLGWNTGELFFGEGSRLTVL.